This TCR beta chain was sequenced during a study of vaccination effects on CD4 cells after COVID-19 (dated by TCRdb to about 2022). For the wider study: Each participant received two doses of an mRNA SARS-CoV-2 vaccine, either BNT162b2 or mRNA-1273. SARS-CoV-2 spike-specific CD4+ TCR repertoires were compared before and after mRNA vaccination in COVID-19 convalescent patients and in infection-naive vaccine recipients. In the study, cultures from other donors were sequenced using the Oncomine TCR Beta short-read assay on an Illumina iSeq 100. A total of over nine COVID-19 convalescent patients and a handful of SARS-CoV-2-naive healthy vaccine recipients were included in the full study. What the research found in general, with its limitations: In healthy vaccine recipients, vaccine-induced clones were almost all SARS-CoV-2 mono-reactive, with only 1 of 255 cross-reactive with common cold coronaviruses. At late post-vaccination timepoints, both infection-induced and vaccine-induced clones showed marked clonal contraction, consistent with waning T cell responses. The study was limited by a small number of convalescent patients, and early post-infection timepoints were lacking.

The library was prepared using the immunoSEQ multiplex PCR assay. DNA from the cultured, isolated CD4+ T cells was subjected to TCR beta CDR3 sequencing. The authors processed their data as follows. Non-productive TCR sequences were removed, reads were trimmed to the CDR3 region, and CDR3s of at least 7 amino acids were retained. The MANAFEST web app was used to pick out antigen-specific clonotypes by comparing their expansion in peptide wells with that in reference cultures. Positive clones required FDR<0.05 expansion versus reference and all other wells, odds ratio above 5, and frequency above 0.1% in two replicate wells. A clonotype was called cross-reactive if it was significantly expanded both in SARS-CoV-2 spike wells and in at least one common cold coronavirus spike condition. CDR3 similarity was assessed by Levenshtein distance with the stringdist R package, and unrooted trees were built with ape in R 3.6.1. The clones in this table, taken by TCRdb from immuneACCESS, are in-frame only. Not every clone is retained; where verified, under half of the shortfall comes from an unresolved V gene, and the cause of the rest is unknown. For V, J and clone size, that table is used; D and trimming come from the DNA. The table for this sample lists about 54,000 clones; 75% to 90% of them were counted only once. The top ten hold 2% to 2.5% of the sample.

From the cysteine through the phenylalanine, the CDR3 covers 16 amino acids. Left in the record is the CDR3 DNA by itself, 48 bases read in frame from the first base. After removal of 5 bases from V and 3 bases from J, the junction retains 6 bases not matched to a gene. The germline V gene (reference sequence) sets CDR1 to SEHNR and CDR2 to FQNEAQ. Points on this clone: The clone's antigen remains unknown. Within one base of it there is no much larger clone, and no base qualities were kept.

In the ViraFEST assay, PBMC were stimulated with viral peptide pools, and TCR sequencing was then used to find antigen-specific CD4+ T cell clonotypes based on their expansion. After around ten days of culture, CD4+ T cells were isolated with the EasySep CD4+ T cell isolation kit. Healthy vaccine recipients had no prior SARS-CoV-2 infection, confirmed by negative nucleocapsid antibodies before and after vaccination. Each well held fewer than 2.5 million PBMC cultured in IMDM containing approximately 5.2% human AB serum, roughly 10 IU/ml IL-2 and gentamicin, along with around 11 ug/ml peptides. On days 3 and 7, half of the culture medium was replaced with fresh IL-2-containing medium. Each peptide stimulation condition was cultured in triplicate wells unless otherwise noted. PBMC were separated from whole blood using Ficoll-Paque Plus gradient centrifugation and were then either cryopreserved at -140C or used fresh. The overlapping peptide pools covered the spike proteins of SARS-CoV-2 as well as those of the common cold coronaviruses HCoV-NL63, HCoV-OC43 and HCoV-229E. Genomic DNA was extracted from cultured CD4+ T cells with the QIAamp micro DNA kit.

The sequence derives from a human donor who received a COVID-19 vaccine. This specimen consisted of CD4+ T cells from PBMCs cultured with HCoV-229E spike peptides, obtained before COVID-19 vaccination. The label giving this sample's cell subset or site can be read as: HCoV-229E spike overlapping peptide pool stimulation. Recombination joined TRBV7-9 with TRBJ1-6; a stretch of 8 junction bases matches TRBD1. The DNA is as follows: TGTGCCAGCAGCAACGGACAGGGCTTCTATAATTCACCCCTCCACTTT. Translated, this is CASSNGQGFYNSPLHF.